These 22 T cell receptor beta chains came from one sample sequenced in a study of blood T cells in healthy people across ages. The use of a sample-barcoded 5' primer and a J-beta primer mix characterized a second PCR of about 6 to 12 cycles. TCRdb independently ran MiXCR on the 5' RACE reads; one entry per CDR3 protein. This table has about 970,000 distinct CDR3 sequences, approximately 50% appearing once. The sample taken for sequencing was blood. The source of these receptors is a woman aged 60-75 years in good health.

CDR3 nucleotides: TGTGCCAGCAGCCCACAGGGGACGCATTCACCCCTCCACTTT. It is translated as CASSPQGTHSPLHF. The chain recombines TRBV6-5 with TRBJ1-6, with 7 bases identical to TRBD1. Germline V gene lookup returns CDR1 MNHEY and CDR2 SVGAGI. V shed 6 bases, J shed 8 bases, and the junction held 7 bases outside the gene matches. The CDR3 loop spans 14 amino acids.

This clonotype showed up just a few times. The rearrangement uses TRBV6-5 and TRBJ2-7; 10 nucleotides align to TRBD2. Germline V gene lookup returns CDR1 MNHEY and CDR2 SVGAGI. V trimming: 11 bases; J trimming: 2 bases; junction bases outside the gene matches: 12. The CDR3 is made up of 15 amino acids. The CDR3: CAGRTSGNRPYEQYF. CDR3 coding DNA: TGTGCCGGGCGGACTAGCGGAAATCGCCCCTACGAGCAGTACTTC.

A few counts support this clonotype. The gene calls are TRBV27 and TRBJ2-2; D ambiguous. The CDR3 contains 14 residues. CDR1 and CDR2 from the germline V gene are MNHEY and SMNVEV (reference sequence). V was trimmed by 2 bases and J by 5 bases, leaving 9 bases between them. CDR3 nucleotides: TGTGCCAGCAGTTTAGGAGCTTGGACCGGGGAGCTGTTTTTT. Its protein is CASSLGAWTGELFF.

The V gene is TRBV20-1, the J gene TRBJ2-1, with TRBD1 matching over 7 bases. The V and J ends lost 6 bases and 4 bases, in that order; junction bases with no gene match: 12. The CDR3 consists of 15 residues. The V gene's germline CDR1 is DFQATT and CDR2 SNEGSKA (reference sequence). CDR3 DNA sequence: TGCAGTGCATCCGGACAGGCGATTTTATACAATGAGCAGTTCTTC. Protein: CSASGQAILYNEQFF.

This chain connects TRBV2 to TRBJ2-7; a possible D gene is TRBD1 (7 bases). The CDR3 is 13 residues long. V shed 11 bases and J shed 1 base, with 15 bases lying between them. CDR1 and CDR2 (germline): SNHLY, FYNNEI. The CDR3 nucleotides read TGTGCCGGCGGGGACAGCCAATCCTACGAGCAGTACTTC. This encodes CAGGDSQSYEQYF.

This clonotype has a handful of counts. V and J are TRBV7-2 and TRBJ2-5; TRBD2 agrees at 7 bases. Germline CDR1 reads SGHTA; CDR2 reads FQGNSA. V shed 3 bases and J 5 bases; nucleotides not matched to a gene: 12. This CDR3 is 16 amino acids long. CDR3 DNA: TGTGCCAGCAGCTTGCATCATAGACTAGCAGGGGAGACCCAGTACTTC. This codes for CASSLHHRLAGETQYF.

J is TRBJ2-4 and V is TRBV21-1; the table's D call TRBD1 went unverified against the DNA. TRBV21-1 is marked as a pseudogene. The CDR3 is made up of 16 amino acids. In DNA form, the CDR3 reads TGTGCCAGCAGCAGAGAGGACAGGGGGTTAGAAAACATTCAGTACTTC. Translated: CASSREDRGLENIQYF.

In regard to this clonotype: One end of the junction is discordant with germline, which a read error may explain. V is TRBV29-1 and J is TRBJ2-4; D might be TRBD1 (7 bases). The J call may be wrong; the DNA end is better matched by TRBJ2-5. CDR1 and CDR2 (germline): SQVTM, ANQGSEA. The CDR3 has 13 residues. CDR3 amino acids: CGVSTGRRETQYF. CDR3 in DNA: TGCGGCGTCTCGACAGGGAGGCGGGAGACCCAGTACTTC.

In this sample, this clonotype turned up once. A much larger clone is a single base away; this may be a read error. The rearrangement joins TRBV6-5 to TRBJ2-1, with D possibly being TRBD1 or TRBD2 (5 bases each). This CDR3 has 15 amino acids. V lost 7 bases to trimming and J lost 13 bases, with 26 bases between them. In germline, CDR1 is MNHEY, CDR2 SVGAGI. CDR3 DNA: TGTGCCAGCACCCCTAGGGTGGGGTTAGGGGAGACCCAGTTCTTC. Translating gives CASTPRVGLGETQFF.

J is TRBJ2-7 and V is TRBV15; D not resolved. The DNA matches TRBJ2-5 better at its end, which makes the J call doubtful. The length of the CDR3 is 13 residues. Germline assignment: CDR1 LNHNV and CDR2 YYDKDF (reference sequence). In DNA form, the CDR3 reads TGTGCCACCAGCAGAGTTGGCGGAGAGACCCAGTACTTC. It encodes CATSRVGGETQYF.

The chain uses TRBV20-1 and TRBJ1-5; a weak D match, TRBD1 (6 bases). Trimming cost V 1 base and J 4 bases, with 14 bases left between them. This CDR3 contains 15 residues. The V gene's germline CDR1 is DFQATT and CDR2 SNEGSKA (reference sequence). The CDR3 is CSARVSGQPNQPQHF. The CDR3 coding sequence is TGCAGTGCTAGAGTTTCCGGACAGCCAAATCAGCCCCAGCATTTT.

The chain joins TRBV20-1 to TRBJ2-4; no clear D. TRBJ2-7 explains the end of the DNA better; the J call may be wrong. This CDR3 contains 13 residues. Germline lookup yields CDR1 DFQATT and CDR2 SNEGSKA (reference sequence). The CDR3 DNA sequence: TGCAGTGCTAGGGAATCAAAGGGCTACGAGCAGTACTTC. Its protein is CSARESKGYEQYF.

Notes on this clonotype: A junction end diverges from the germline sequence, so it may reflect a read error. The J gene is TRBJ2-1, the V gene TRBV20-1; TRBD2 aligns across 11 bases. CDR1 and CDR2 (germline): DFQATT, SNEGSKA (reference sequence). This CDR3 is 19 amino acids long. The CDR3 spells CIARSLTSGIPRSHNEQFF. The CDR3 DNA reads TGCATTGCTAGATCATTGACTAGCGGGATCCCCAGGTCACACAATGAGCAGTTTTTC.

V gene TRBV27 combines with J gene TRBJ2-7, with 8 bases matching TRBD2. The CDR3 contains 14 residues. Germline assignment: CDR1 MNHEY and CDR2 SMNVEV (reference sequence). Trimming removed 0 bases from V and 4 bases from J; junction bases left unmatched: 2. In DNA form, the CDR3 reads TGTGCCAGCAGTTTATCCCCGGGAGGGTACGAGCAGTACTTC. Translated: CASSLSPGGYEQYF.

In this sample, this clonotype turned up a few times. The rearrangement links TRBV20-1 to TRBJ2-7; D could derive from TRBD1 or TRBD2 (5 bases each). Germline V CDR1 and CDR2: DFQATT, SNEGSKA (reference sequence). There are 14 residues in the CDR3. V lost 6 bases and J 0 bases, leaving 15 bases between the germline ends. The CDR3: CSATRDGNSYEQYF. The CDR3 nucleotides read TGCAGTGCCACCCGGGACGGAAACTCCTACGAGCAGTACTTC.

The V call is TRBV5-1, the J call TRBJ2-5; a possible D gene is TRBD2 (6 bases). The CDR3 has 14 amino acids. CDR1 and CDR2 (germline): SGHRS, YFSETQ. V gave up 2 bases and J gave up 5 bases, with 13 bases separating them. Written as DNA, the CDR3 is TGCGCCAGCAGCTTCGGGACTCCCCCCGAGACCCAGTACTTC. Translating it yields CASSFGTPPETQYF.

Worth noting for this clonotype: The junction departs from the called germline gene at one end, perhaps through a read error. The V call is TRBV5-1, the J call TRBJ2-3, with 8 bases fitting TRBD2. Germline CDR1 is SGHRS and CDR2 is YFSETQ. The CDR3 spans 15 residues. The DNA of the CDR3 is TGCGCCAACAGCTCGCAGCGGGAGCGTGGAGATACGCAGTATTTT. This translates into CANSSQRERGDTQYF.

The chain recombines TRBV3-1 with TRBJ2-7; D may correspond to TRBD1 or TRBD2 (5 bases each). From germline, CDR1 is LGHDT and CDR2 YNNKEL (reference sequence). The CDR3 runs to 13 residues. The ends were cut back, 8 bases at V and 0 bases at J, with 11 bases in the middle. This CDR3 is CASEGHSSYEQYF. The CDR3 coding sequence is TGTGCCAGCGAGGGGCACTCCTCCTACGAGCAGTACTTC.

J is TRBJ2-3 and V is TRBV4-1; TRBD2 agrees at 10 bases. The ends lost 4 bases at V and 2 bases at J; junction bases unmatched: 9. Germline CDR1 MGHRA, CDR2 YSYEKL. The length of the CDR3 is 17 residues. As DNA, the CDR3 is TGCGCCAGCAGCCTCCAACTAGCGGGGTTAAACACAGATACGCAGTATTTT. Amino acids: CASSLQLAGLNTDTQYF.

V and J are TRBV28 and TRBJ2-7, with 10 bases matching TRBD1. V shed 10 bases and J 6 bases; nucleotides not matched to a gene: 12. The CDR3 extends over 14 amino acids. Germline-derived CDR1 and CDR2 are MDHEN and SYDVKM. DNA of the CDR3: TGTGCCACCTGGCTCCGGGACAGGGGAGGCGAGCAGTACTTC. As protein: CATWLRDRGGEQYF.

The V and J genes are TRBV5-1 and TRBJ2-4, with D perhaps TRBD1 (6 bases). Gene TRBJ2-7 matches the end of the DNA better, so the J call may be wrong. The CDR3 totals 14 residues. Germline V gene sequence: CDR1 SGHRS, CDR2 YFSETQ. The CDR3 region has the DNA TGCGCCAGCAGCTTCCGGGACATCGGCTACGAGCAGTACTTC. It is translated as CASSFRDIGYEQYF.

A few counts support this clonotype. The CDR3 DNA reads as TGCGCCAGCAGCCAACTAGGATCCGGAGCCTTGAGTACGCAGTATTTT. Encoded protein: CASSQLGSGALSTQYF. The chain combines TRBV4-3 with TRBJ2-3; unclear D gene. The germline V gene encodes CDR1 LGHNA and CDR2 YSLEER. The V gene lost 2 bases and the J gene lost 8 bases, with 20 bases spanning the gap. This CDR3 contains 16 residues.